This T cell receptor beta chain stems from a study of blood T cell repertoires in COVID-19. Study details: Researchers got acute and convalescent COVID-19 samples from the United States, Italy and Spain. The analysed material was cDNA or gDNA that came from T cells, B-cell-depleted T cells, or PBMCs.

In terms of age and location, participants ranged from roughly 18 to 95 years and lived in about 25 US areas. In assigning cohorts, the study relied on participant-reported clinical history. Assay: immunoSEQ multiplex PCR; the TCRdb copy retains only in-frame clones and omits some. The sample has 200,000 or so clones; around 85% are singletons. Specimen: PBMCs or T cells enriched from blood (not recorded which). This TCR came from a woman in her 40s with acute COVID-19.

CDR3 residues: CASSLRSGRNNEQFF. The DNA for the CDR3 is TGTGCCAGCAGCTTACGGTCAGGCCGGAACAATGAGCAGTTCTTC. This chain uses TRBV7-3 with TRBJ2-1; D uncertain. From germline, CDR1 is SGHTA and CDR2 FQGTGA. The CDR3 runs to 15 residues. The V gene lost 2 bases and the J gene lost 5 bases, with 13 bases spanning the gap. Based on the CDR3 plus reference TRBV7-3 and TRBJ2-1, the full variable domain is GAGVSQTPSNKVTEKGKYVELRCDPISGHTALYWYRQSLGQGPEFLIYFQGTGAADDSGLPNDRFFAVRPEGSVSTLKIQRTERGDSAVYLCASSLRSGRNNEQFFGPGTRLTVL.